This note documents a single T cell receptor (beta chain) sequence. Reverse transcription of roughly 0.45 to 1 ug RNA was carried out with random hexamers. The method of amplification for TCR beta CDR3 was immunoSEQ multiplex PCR, covering 54 Vbeta and 13 Jbeta. A single record per CDR3 protein comes from TCRdb applying MiXCR to the immunoSEQ multiplex PCR reads. The repertoire includes approximately 170,000 distinct CDR3 sequences, approximately 94% of them detected once, and about 0.1% sits in the top ten. Germline lookup yields CDR1 LGHDT and CDR2 YNNKEL (reference sequence). Deletions cut 2 bases from V and 1 base from J, with 12 bases between. There are 16 residues in the CDR3. This entry is derived from a study of CD8 T cells in Susac syndrome. Sequencing of TCR beta was undertaken in CD8+ and CD4+ T cells derived from blood. The multiple sclerosis control cohort comprised treatment-naive individuals presenting with stable or active relapsing-remitting disease.

The rearrangement joins TRBV3-1 to TRBJ1-3, with D tentatively TRBD1 (6 bases). Source material: CD4+ T cells from PBMCs. The receptor was derived from a human donor with multiple sclerosis. CDR3 amino acids: CASSQTGQLSGNTIYF. The CDR3 DNA reads TGTGCCAGCAGCCAAACAGGGCAGCTGTCTGGAAACACCATATATTTT.